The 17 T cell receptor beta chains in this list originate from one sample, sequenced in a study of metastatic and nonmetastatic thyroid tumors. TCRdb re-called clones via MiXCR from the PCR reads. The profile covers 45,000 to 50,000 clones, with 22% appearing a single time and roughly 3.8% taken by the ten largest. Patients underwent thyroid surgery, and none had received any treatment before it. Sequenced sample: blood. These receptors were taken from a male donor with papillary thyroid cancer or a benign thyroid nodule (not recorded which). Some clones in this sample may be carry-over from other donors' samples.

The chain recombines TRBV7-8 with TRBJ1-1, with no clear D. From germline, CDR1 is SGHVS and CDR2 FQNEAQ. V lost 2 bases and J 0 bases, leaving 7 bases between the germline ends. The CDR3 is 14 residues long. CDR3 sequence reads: CASSLLAMNTEAFF. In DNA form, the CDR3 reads TGTGCCAGCAGCTTACTCGCGATGAACACTGAAGCTTTCTTT.

CDR3 bases: TGTGCCAGCAGTCCTACTCCTTTCGACGGGAAAACCTACGAGCAGTACTTC. It encodes CASSPTPFDGKTYEQYF. The rearrangement joins TRBV6-5 to TRBJ2-7; a possible D gene is TRBD2 (5 bases). The V gene lost 5 bases and the J gene lost 2 bases, with 22 bases spanning the gap. The germline gives CDR1 MNHEY, CDR2 SVGAGI. This CDR3 has 17 amino acids.

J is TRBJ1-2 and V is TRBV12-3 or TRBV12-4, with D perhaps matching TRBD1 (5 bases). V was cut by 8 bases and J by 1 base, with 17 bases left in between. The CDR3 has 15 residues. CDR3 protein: CASCPRGGDNYGYTF. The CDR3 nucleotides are TGTGCCAGCTGCCCCCGTGGAGGGGATAACTATGGCTACACCTTC.

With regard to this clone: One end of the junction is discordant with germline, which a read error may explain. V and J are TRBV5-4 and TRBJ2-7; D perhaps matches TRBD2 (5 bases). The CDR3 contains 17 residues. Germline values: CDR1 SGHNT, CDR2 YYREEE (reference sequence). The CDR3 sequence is CASSLAILAASSYDQYF. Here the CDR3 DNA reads TGTGCCAGCAGCTTGGCCATACTTGCTGCTAGCTCCTACGATCAGTACTTC.

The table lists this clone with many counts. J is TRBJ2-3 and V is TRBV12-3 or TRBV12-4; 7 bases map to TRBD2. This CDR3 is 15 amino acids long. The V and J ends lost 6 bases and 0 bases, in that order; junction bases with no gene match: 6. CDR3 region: CASRPTSASTDTQYF. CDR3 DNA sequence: TGTGCCAGCAGGCCTACTAGCGCGAGCACAGATACGCAGTATTTT.

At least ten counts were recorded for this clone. The CDR3 bases are TGTGCCAGCAGTGTCGGCATGAACACTGAAGCTTTCTTT. Protein: CASSVGMNTEAFF. The chain is built from TRBV2 and TRBJ1-1, with no clear D. CDR1 is SNHLY and CDR2 is FYNNEI in the germline V gene. Trimming shortened V by 4 bases and J by 0 bases, and 6 bases separated the two germline ends. The CDR3 extends over 13 amino acids.

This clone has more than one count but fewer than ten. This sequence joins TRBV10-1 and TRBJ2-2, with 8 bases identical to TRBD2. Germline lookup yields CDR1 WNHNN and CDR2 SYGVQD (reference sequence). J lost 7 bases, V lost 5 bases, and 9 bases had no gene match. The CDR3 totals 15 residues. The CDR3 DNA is TGCGCCAGCAGTCCTACTAGCGGTGGTGGCGGGGAGCTGTTTTTT. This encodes CASSPTSGGGGELFF.

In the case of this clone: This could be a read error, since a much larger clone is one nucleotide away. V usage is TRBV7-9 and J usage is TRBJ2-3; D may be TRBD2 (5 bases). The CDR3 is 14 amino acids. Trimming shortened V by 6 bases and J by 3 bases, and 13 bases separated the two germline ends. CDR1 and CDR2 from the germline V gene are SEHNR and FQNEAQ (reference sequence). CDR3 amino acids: CASRSGGSTDTQYF. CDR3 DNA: TGTGCCAGCAGATCAGGTGGGAGTACAGATACGCAGTATTTT.

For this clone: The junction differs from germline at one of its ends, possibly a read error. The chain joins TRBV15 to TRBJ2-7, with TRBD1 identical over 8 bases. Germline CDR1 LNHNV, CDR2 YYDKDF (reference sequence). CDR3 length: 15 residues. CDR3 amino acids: CATSRGQGRTYDQYF. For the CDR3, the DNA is TGTGCCACCAGCCGAGGACAGGGACGGACCTACGATCAGTACTTC.

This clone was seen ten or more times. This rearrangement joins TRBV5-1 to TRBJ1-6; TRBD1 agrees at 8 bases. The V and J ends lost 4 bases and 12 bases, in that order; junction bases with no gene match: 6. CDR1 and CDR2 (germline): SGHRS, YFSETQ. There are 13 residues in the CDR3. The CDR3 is CASSKDRVEPLHF. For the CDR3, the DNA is TGCGCCAGCAGCAAGGACAGGGTCGAACCCCTCCACTTT.

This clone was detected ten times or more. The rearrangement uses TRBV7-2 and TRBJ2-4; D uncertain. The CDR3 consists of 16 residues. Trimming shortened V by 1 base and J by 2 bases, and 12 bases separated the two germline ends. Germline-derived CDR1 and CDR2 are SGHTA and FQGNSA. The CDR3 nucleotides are TGTGCCAGCAGCTTAGTTCGCGGTCGCACCAAAAACATTCAGTACTTC. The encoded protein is CASSLVRGRTKNIQYF. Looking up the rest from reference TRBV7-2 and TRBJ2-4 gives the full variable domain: GAGVSQSPSNKVTEKGKDVELRCDPISGHTALYWYRQSLGQGLEFLIYFQGNSAPDKSGLPSDRFSAERTGGSVSTLTIQRTQQEDSAVYLCASSLVRGRTKNIQYFGAGTRLSVL.

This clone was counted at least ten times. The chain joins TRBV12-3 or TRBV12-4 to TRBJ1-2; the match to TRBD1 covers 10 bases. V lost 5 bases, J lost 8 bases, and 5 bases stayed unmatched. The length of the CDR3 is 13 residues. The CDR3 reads CASSADRGQGYTF. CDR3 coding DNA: TGTGCCAGCAGTGCAGACAGGGGGCAGGGCTACACCTTC.

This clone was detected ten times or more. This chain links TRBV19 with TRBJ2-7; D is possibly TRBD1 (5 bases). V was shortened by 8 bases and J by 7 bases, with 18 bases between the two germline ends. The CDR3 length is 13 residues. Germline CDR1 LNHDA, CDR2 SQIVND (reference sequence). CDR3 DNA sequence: TGTGCCAGTTCAACGACGGGTCCAGGGGAGCAGTACTTC. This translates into CASSTTGPGEQYF. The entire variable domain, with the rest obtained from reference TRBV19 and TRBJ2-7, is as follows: DGGITQSPKYLFRKEGQNVTLSCEQNLNHDAMYWYRQDPGQGLRLIYYSQIVNDFQKGDIAEGYSVSREKKESFPLTVTSAQKNPTAFYLCASSTTGPGEQYFGPGTRLTVT.

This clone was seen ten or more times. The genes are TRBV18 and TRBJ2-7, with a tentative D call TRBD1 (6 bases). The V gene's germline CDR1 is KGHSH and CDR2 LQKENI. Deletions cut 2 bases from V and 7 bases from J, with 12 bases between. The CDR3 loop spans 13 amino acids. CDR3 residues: CASSPSPGDEQYF. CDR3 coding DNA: TGTGCCAGCTCACCAAGTCCAGGGGATGAGCAGTACTTC. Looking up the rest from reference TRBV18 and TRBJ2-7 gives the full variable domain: NAGVMQNPRHLVRRRGQEARLRCSPMKGHSHVYWYRQLPEEGLKFMVYLQKENIIDESGMPKERFSAEFPKEGPSILRIQQVVRGDSAAYFCASSPSPGDEQYFGPGTRLTVT.

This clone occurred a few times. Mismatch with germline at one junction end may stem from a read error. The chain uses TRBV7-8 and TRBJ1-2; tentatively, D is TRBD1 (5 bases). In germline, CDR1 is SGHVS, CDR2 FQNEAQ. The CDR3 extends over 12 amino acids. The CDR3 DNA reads TGTGCTAGCAGATCATCGGGACGTGTCTACACCTTC. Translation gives CASRSSGRVYTF.

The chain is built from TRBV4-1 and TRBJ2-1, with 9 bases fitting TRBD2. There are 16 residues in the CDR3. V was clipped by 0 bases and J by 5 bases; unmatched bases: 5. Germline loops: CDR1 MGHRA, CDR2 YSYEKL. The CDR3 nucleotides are TGCGCCAGCAGCCAAGATTCTAGCGGGACACACAATGAGCAGTTCTTC. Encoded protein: CASSQDSSGTHNEQFF.

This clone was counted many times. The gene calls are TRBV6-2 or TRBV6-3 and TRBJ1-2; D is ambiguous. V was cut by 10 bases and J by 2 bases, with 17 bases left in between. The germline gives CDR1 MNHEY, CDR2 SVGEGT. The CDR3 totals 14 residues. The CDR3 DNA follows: TGTGCCACCGACCCGATGGGCATGAACTATGGCTACACCTTC. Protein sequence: CATDPMGMNYGYTF.